These 25 T cell receptor beta chains originate from one sample sequenced in a study of shared clonotypes between healthy human individuals. Libraries were prepared by immunoSEQ multiplex PCR; TCRdb keeps only in-frame clonotypes and omits some of them. The sample records around 1,900,000 clones, approximately 92% being singletons. Naivety among CD8 cells was defined by CD45RO negativity and positive CCR7 selection, thereby excluding terminally differentiated effector memory CD45RA+ cells. Sequenced: naive CD8+ T cells from PBMCs. These receptors all come from a man younger than 30 in good health. Some clones in this sample may be carry-over from other donors' samples.

This clone was seen only once. CDR3 coding DNA: TGTGCCAGCAGCCCCCTCTCGTCCTACGAGCAGTACTTC. Its translation is CASSPLSSYEQYF. The V call is TRBV7-8, the J call TRBJ2-7; D is unresolved. CDR1 and CDR2 (germline): SGHVS, FQNEAQ. Trimming took 5 bases from V and 1 from J, leaving 9 bases between them. This CDR3 comprises 13 residues.

This chain uses TRBV5-1 with TRBJ2-3; TRBD1 or TRBD2 may be the D gene (5 bases each). The CDR3 has 15 amino acids. V was trimmed by 4 bases and J by 5 bases, leaving 17 bases between them. Per the germline V gene, CDR1 is SGHRS and CDR2 is YFSETQ. CDR3 residues: CASSPEGRAEDTQYF. CDR3 DNA: TGCGCCAGCAGCCCAGAGGGCAGGGCTGAAGATACGCAGTATTTT.

This chain joins TRBV2 and TRBJ1-1; D is uncertain. The CDR3 loop spans 13 amino acids. V lost 3 bases to trimming and J lost 3 bases, with 8 bases between them. Germline assignment: CDR1 SNHLY and CDR2 FYNNEI. The CDR3: CASSDRADTEAFF. The CDR3 nucleotides read TGTGCCAGCAGTGATCGGGCCGACACTGAAGCTTTCTTT. Looking up the rest from reference TRBV2 and TRBJ1-1 gives the full variable domain: EPEVTQTPSHQVTQMGQEVILRCVPISNHLYFYWYRQILGQKVEFLVSFYNNEISEKSEIFDDQFSVERPDGSNFTLKIRSTKLEDSAMYFCASSDRADTEAFFGQGTRLTVV.

In its sample, this clone was seen a few times. The V gene is TRBV19, the J gene TRBJ1-1; D is ambiguous. V dropped 5 bases and J dropped 0 bases, with 7 bases sitting between them. This CDR3 has 13 amino acids. Germline V lookup: CDR1 LNHDA, CDR2 SQIVND (reference sequence). The DNA for the CDR3 is TGTGCCAGTAGTGTACACGTGAACACTGAAGCTTTCTTT. Encoded protein: CASSVHVNTEAFF.

The J gene is TRBJ2-5, the V gene TRBV7-9, with 7 bases aligning to TRBD2. This CDR3 comprises 14 residues. Per germline, CDR1 SEHNR and CDR2 FQNEAQ (reference sequence). Germline trimming cut 6 bases from V and 2 bases from J; bases unmatched to any gene: 6. DNA of the CDR3: TGTGCCAGCAGTTTCACTAGCGCTCAAGAGACCCAGTACTTC. Its protein is CASSFTSAQETQYF.

The chain has TRBV7-9 and TRBJ1-2; TRBD1 is a possible D gene (6 bases). Trimming shortened V by 4 bases and J by 3 bases, and 21 bases separated the two germline ends. The CDR3 is 17 amino acids. From germline, CDR1 is SEHNR and CDR2 FQNEAQ (reference sequence). CDR3 nucleotides: TGTGCCAGCAGCTCCAGGGACACCCCCAAGGGAGACTATGGCTACACCTTC. It yields the protein CASSSRDTPKGDYGYTF.

The rearrangement joins TRBV7-8 to TRBJ2-2; tentative D call: TRBD1 (10 bases). The V gene lost 5 bases and the J gene lost 1 base, with 32 bases spanning the gap. Germline loops: CDR1 SGHVS, CDR2 FQNEAQ. This CDR3 region has 22 residues. The CDR3 sequence is CASSPLYFGASGTGVNTGELFF. The CDR3 DNA sequence: TGTGCCAGCAGCCCACTGTATTTTGGGGCTAGCGGGACAGGGGTGAACACCGGGGAGCTGTTTTTT.

In this sample, this clone turned up once. The gene calls are TRBV27 and TRBJ2-3; D remains unclear. Trimming stripped 3 bases from V and 3 bases from J, with 13 bases between. CDR3 length: 15 amino acids. Germline CDR1 MNHEY, CDR2 SMNVEV (reference sequence). The CDR3 DNA sequence: TGTGCCAGCAGTTTCGGAGTTATGGGGACAGATACGCAGTATTTT. The encoded protein is CASSFGVMGTDTQYF.

A word on this clone: The same CDR3 is also encoded by other DNA sequences in this sample. The rearrangement links TRBV4-3 to TRBJ2-7, with TRBD2 matching over 12 bases. Germline lookup yields CDR1 LGHNA and CDR2 YSLEER. The CDR3 contains 15 residues. The V segment lost 1 base and the J segment 4 bases; nucleotides outside the gene matches: 2. The CDR3 region has the DNA TGCGCCAGCAGCCAAGGACTAGCGGGAGAATACGAGCAGTACTTC. Amino acids: CASSQGLAGEYEQYF.

This clone was recorded once. The V and J genes are TRBV19 and TRBJ1-1; the D gene is possibly TRBD1 (5 bases). The V gene's germline CDR1 is LNHDA and CDR2 SQIVND (reference sequence). Trimming took off 3 bases at V and 3 bases at J, with 20 bases between the two ends. CDR3 length: 17 amino acids. CDR3 DNA: TGTGCCAGTAGTATTATGGACACCATCCCTGGGGACACTGAAGCTTTCTTT. Translating gives CASSIMDTIPGDTEAFF.

The chain joins TRBV7-2 to TRBJ2-1, with D tentatively TRBD1 or TRBD2 (5 bases each). V was trimmed by 1 base and J by 9 bases, leaving 10 bases between them. CDR3 length equals 13 residues. Germline CDR1 and CDR2: SGHTA and FQGNSA. The DNA of the CDR3 is TGTGCCAGCAGCTTAGTGACAGAGGGTGAGCAGTTCTTC. Its protein is CASSLVTEGEQFF.

The V gene is TRBV28, the J gene TRBJ2-3; 8 nucleotides align to TRBD2. The trim removed 7 bases at V and 2 bases at J, leaving 17 bases unmatched. Germline loops: CDR1 MDHEN, CDR2 SYDVKM. The CDR3 contains 18 residues. The CDR3: CASNRLAPFRPNTDTQYF. DNA for the CDR3: TGTGCCAGCAACCGACTAGCGCCCTTCAGACCAAACACAGATACGCAGTATTTT.

The chain carries TRBV6-4 and TRBJ1-6, with a weak D call TRBD1 (5 bases). The ends were cut back, 2 bases at V and 8 bases at J, with 7 bases in the middle. Germline V gives CDR1 MRHNA, CDR2 SNTAGT. The CDR3 sequence is 13 residues long. CDR3 loop: CASSDGGYSPLHF. The CDR3, as DNA: TGTGCCAGCAGTGACGGGGGTTATTCACCCCTCCACTTT.

DNA of the CDR3: TGCGCCAGCAGTTACCGGGACAGGGGCTCCTACGAGCAGTACTTC. It specifies CASSYRDRGSYEQYF. The chain is built from TRBV4-1 and TRBJ2-7; 10 bases agree with TRBD1. The V gene's germline CDR1 is MGHRA and CDR2 YSYEKL. Germline trimming cut 6 bases from V and 0 bases from J; bases unmatched to any gene: 5. The CDR3 spans 15 residues.

This chain links TRBV7-8 with TRBJ2-1; a weak D match, TRBD2 (5 bases). Trimming removed 1 base from V and 6 bases from J, with 16 bases in between. CDR1 and CDR2 (germline): SGHVS, FQNEAQ. This CDR3 comprises 16 residues. The CDR3, as DNA: TGTGCCAGCAGCTTAGGTGCTCGGGGTTTCTTCAATGAGCAGTTCTTC. As protein: CASSLGARGFFNEQFF.

This rearrangement joins TRBV6-5 to TRBJ2-3; D gene ambiguous. This CDR3 is 13 amino acids long. Germline values: CDR1 MNHEY, CDR2 SVGAGI. The V gene lost 5 bases and the J gene lost 9 bases, with 15 bases spanning the gap. Written as DNA, the CDR3 is TGTGCCAGCAGTAACCACCCTGGCAACACGCAGTATTTT. This sequence encodes CASSNHPGNTQYF.

The gene calls are TRBV4-3 and TRBJ2-7, with 9 bases lining up with TRBD2. The V gene's germline CDR1 is LGHNA and CDR2 YSLEER. The CDR3 totals 16 residues. V trimming: 3 bases; J trimming: 2 bases; junction bases outside the gene matches: 8. The CDR3 is CASSHPTSGGAYEQYF. In DNA form, the CDR3 reads TGCGCCAGCAGCCACCCGACTAGCGGAGGGGCCTACGAGCAGTACTTC.

This chain joins TRBV27 and TRBJ2-7; 9 positions match TRBD2. V was clipped by 0 bases and J by 4 bases; unmatched bases: 7. Germline CDR1 MNHEY, CDR2 SMNVEV (reference sequence). There are 16 residues in the CDR3. Here the CDR3 reads CASSLSMASGTYEQYF. DNA of the CDR3: TGTGCCAGCAGTTTATCTATGGCTAGCGGGACGTACGAGCAGTACTTC.

J is TRBJ2-1 and V is TRBV10-2; D ambiguous. The CDR3 is made up of 12 amino acids. Germline V lookup: CDR1 WSHSY, CDR2 SAAADI. Trimming removed 6 bases from V and 9 bases from J, with 12 bases in between. The CDR3 DNA follows: TGCGCCAGCAGCTCCCCGCTGGGTGAGCAGTTCTTC. Its translation is CASSSPLGEQFF.

The chain links TRBV27 to TRBJ1-2, with D tentatively TRBD1 (5 bases). The V and J ends lost 0 bases and 3 bases respectively, with 20 bases between them. Looked up from germline, CDR1 is MNHEY and CDR2 is SMNVEV (reference sequence). This CDR3 is 18 amino acids long. The CDR3, as DNA: TGTGCCAGCAGTTTATCTCTCACCCCAGGACGGGGGGACTATGGCTACACCTTC. Amino acid sequence: CASSLSLTPGRGDYGYTF.

This chain connects TRBV30 to TRBJ2-1, with D unresolved. This CDR3 is 12 amino acids long. The V gene lost 2 bases and the J gene lost 8 bases, with 10 bases spanning the gap. CDR1 and CDR2 from the germline V gene are GTSNPN and SVGIG (reference sequence). Written as DNA, the CDR3 is TGTGCCTGGAGTAACCCCGCAGATGAGCAGTTCTTC. It specifies CAWSNPADEQFF. Drawing the rest from reference TRBV30 and TRBJ2-1, the complete variable domain is SQTIHQWPATLVQPVGSPLSLECTVEGTSNPNLYWYRQAAGRGLQLLFYSVGIGQISSEVPQNLSASRPQDRQFILSSKKLLLSDSGFYLCAWSNPADEQFFGPGTRLTVL.

Note on this clone: In the same sample, other DNA sequences code for this CDR3. This chain joins TRBV7-8 and TRBJ2-7; D remains unclear. The germline V gene has CDR1 SGHVS and CDR2 FQNEAQ. CDR3 length equals 13 residues. V was pared by 3 bases and J by 2 bases, with 8 bases between. CDR3 sequence reads: CASSLAEAYEQYF. As DNA, the CDR3 is TGTGCCAGCAGCTTGGCAGAAGCCTACGAGCAGTACTTC.

Points on this clone: Other DNA variants within this sample encode the same CDR3. This sequence joins TRBV11-2 and TRBJ2-2, with unresolved D. The CDR3 spans 10 residues. V was cut by 3 bases and J by 8 bases, with 1 base left in between. Germline CDR1 reads SGHAT; CDR2 reads FQNNGV. The CDR3 nucleotides read TGTGCCAGCAGCTTTGGGGAGCTGTTTTTT. Translating it yields CASSFGELFF.

The chain employs TRBV19 and TRBJ2-2, with D hard to call. Germline V gene lookup returns CDR1 LNHDA and CDR2 SQIVND (reference sequence). The CDR3 has 14 residues. Deletions cut 3 bases from V and 8 bases from J, with 13 bases between. The CDR3 region has the DNA TGTGCCAGTAGTATTAACTCCCTCATGGGGGAGCTGTTTTTT. This gives the protein CASSINSLMGELFF. The variable domain in full, with the rest retrieved from reference TRBV19 and TRBJ2-2, is DGGITQSPKYLFRKEGQNVTLSCEQNLNHDAMYWYRQDPGQGLRLIYYSQIVNDFQKGDIAEGYSVSREKKESFPLTVTSAQKNPTAFYLCASSINSLMGELFFGEGSRLTVL.

This chain joins TRBV19 and TRBJ2-7; TRBD2 matches 10 bases. CDR1 is LNHDA, CDR2 SQIVND, per germline (reference sequence). V shed 5 bases and J 5 bases; nucleotides not matched to a gene: 12. The CDR3 has 16 residues. The CDR3 DNA is TGTGCCAGTAGTGCCCGCCCGGGACTAGCGATGAACGAGCAGTACTTC. Translated: CASSARPGLAMNEQYF.